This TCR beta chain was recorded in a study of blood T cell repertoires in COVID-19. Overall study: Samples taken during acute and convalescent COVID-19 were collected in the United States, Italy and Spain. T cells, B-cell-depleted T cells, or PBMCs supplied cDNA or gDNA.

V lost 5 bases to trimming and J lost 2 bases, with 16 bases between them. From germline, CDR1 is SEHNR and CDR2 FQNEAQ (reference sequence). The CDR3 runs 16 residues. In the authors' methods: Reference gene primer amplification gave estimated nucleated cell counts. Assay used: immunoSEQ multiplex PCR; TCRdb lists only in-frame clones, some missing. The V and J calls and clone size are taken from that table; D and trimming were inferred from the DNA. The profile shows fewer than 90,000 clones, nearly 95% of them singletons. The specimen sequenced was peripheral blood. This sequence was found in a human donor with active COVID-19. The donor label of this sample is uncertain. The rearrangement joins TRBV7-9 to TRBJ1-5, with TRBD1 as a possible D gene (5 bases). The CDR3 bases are TGTGCCAGCAGCCGATTCCAGGGCGTGGGCAATCAGCCCCAGCATTTT. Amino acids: CASSRFQGVGNQPQHF.